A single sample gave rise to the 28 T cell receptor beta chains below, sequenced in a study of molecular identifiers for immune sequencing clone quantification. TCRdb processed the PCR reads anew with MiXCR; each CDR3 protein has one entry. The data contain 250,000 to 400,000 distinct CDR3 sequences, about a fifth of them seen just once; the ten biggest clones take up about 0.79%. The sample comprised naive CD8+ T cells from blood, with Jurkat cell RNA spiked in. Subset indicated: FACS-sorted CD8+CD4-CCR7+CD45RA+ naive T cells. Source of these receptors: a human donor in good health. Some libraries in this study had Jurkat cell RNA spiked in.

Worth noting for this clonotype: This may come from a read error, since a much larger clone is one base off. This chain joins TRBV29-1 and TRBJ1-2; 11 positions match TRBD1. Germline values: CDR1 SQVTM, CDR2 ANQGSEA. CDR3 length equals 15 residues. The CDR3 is CSVMPGTGGGRGCTF. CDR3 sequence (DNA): TGCAGCGTTATGCCCGGGACAGGGGGAGGACGTGGCTGCACCTTC. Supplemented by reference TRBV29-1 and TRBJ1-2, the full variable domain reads SAVISQKPSRDICQRGTSLTIQCQVDSQVTMMFWYRQQPGQSLTLIATANQGSEATYESGFVIDKFPISRPNLTFSTLTVSNMSPEDSSIYLCSVMPGTGGGRGCTFGSGTRLTVV.

This chain's CDR3 is CASNLGGAKNIQYF. For the CDR3, the DNA is TGCGCCAGCAACCTAGGGGGTGCCAAAAACATTCAGTACTTC. This chain connects TRBV4-1 to TRBJ2-4; possibly TRBD1 for D (6 bases). Trimming cost V 7 bases and J 1 base, with 11 bases left between them. Germline CDR1 and CDR2: MGHRA and YSYEKL. CDR3 length: 14 residues.

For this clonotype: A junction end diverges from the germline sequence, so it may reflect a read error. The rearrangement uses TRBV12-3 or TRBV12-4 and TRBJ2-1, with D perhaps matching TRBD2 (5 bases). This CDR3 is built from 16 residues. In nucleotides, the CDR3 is TGTACCAGCAGTTCGGGGAGCCCGTATTCCTCCCATGAGCAGTTCTTC. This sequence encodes CTSSSGSPYSSHEQFF.

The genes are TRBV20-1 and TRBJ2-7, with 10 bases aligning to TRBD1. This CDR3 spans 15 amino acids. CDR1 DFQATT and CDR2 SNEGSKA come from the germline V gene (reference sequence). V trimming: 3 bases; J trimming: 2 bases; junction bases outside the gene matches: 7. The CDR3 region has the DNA TGCAGTGCTAGGTACCGGACAGGGGGGCCCTACGAGCAGTACTTC. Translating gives CSARYRTGGPYEQYF.

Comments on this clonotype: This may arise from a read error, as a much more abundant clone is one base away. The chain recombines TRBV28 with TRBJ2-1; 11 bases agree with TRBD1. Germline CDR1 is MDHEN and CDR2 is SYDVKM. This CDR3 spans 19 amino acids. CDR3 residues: CAGSLHLSPTGQGVWEQFF. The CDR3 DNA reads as TGTGCCGGCAGCCTACACCTTTCACCGACGGGACAGGGGGTTTGGGAGCAGTTCTTC. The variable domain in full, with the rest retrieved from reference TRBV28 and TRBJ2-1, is DVKVTQSSRYLVKRTGEKVFLECVQDMDHENMFWYRQDPGLGLRLIYFSYDVKMKEKGDIPEGYSVSREKKERFSLILESASTNQTSMYLCAGSLHLSPTGQGVWEQFFGPGTRLTVL.

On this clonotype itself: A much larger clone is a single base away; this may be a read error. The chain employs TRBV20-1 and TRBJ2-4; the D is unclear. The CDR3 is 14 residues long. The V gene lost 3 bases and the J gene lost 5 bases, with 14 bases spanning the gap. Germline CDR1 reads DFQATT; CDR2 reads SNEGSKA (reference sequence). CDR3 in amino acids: CSARGWDSQNIQYF. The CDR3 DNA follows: TGCAGTGCTAGGGGGTGGGATAGCCAAAACATTCAGTACTTC.

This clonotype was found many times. In DNA, the CDR3 is TGTGCCAGCAGCCCCACGGGACGGTACTACGAGCAGTACTTC. Residues: CASSPTGRYYEQYF. V usage is TRBV28 and J usage is TRBJ2-7; D assignment may be TRBD1 or TRBD2 (5 bases each). The germline gives CDR1 MDHEN, CDR2 SYDVKM. V gave up 6 bases and J gave up 3 bases, with 15 bases separating them. The CDR3 is made up of 14 amino acids.

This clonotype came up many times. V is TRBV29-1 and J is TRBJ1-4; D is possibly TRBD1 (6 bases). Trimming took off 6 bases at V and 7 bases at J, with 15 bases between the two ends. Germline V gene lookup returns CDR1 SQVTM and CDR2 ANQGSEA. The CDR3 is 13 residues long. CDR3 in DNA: TGCAGCGTCGTTACAGGGAGCGGTGAAAAACTGTTTTTT. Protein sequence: CSVVTGSGEKLFF.

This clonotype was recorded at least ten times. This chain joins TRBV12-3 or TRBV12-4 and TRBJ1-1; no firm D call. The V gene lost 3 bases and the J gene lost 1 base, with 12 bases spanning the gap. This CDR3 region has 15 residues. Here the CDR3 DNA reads TGTGCCAGCAGTTTTTGGCTGTCCGCGAACACTGAAGCTTTCTTT. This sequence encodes CASSFWLSANTEAFF.

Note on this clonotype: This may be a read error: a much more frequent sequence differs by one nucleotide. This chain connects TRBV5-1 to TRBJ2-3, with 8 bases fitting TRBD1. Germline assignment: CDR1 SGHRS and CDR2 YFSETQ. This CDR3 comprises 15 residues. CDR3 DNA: TGCGCCGGCAGCCCCCGGGACAGGTATCCAGATACGCAGTATTTT. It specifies CAGSPRDRYPDTQYF.

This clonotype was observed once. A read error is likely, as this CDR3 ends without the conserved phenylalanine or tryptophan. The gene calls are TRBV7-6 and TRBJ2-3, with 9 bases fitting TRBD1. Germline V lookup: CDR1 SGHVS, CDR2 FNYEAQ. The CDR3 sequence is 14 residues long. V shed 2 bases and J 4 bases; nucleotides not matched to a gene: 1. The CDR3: CASSLTGGADTQYS. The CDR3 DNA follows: TGTGCCAGCAGCTTAACAGGGGGCGCAGATACGCAGTATTCT.

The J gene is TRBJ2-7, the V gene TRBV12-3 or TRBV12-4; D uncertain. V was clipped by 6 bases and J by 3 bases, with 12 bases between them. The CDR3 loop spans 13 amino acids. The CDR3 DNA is TGTGCCAGCAGCGATAATGGGATCTACGAGCAGTACTTC. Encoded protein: CASSDNGIYEQYF.

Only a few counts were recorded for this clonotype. The CDR3 sequence is CSARAGGIITGELFF. The CDR3 nucleotides read TGCAGTGCTAGAGCCGGCGGGATTATCACCGGGGAGCTGTTTTTT. The chain combines TRBV20-1 with TRBJ2-2; possibly TRBD2 for D (6 bases). The CDR3 runs 15 residues. Trimming stripped 1 base from V and 4 bases from J, with 13 bases between. Per germline, CDR1 DFQATT and CDR2 SNEGSKA (reference sequence).

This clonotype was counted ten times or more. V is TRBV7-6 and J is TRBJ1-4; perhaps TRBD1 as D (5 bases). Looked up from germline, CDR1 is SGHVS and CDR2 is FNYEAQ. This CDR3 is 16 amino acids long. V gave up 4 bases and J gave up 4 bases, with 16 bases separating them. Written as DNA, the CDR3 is TGTGCCAGCAGCTCCCCTCTGGGAGGGGATAATGAAAAACTGTTTTTT. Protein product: CASSSPLGGDNEKLFF.

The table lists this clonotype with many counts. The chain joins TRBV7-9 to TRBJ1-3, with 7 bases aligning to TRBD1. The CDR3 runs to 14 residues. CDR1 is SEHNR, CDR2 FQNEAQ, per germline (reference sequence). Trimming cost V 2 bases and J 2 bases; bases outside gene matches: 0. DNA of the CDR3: TGTGCCAGCAGCTTACAGGGGGCTGGAAACACCATATATTTT. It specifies CASSLQGAGNTIYF.

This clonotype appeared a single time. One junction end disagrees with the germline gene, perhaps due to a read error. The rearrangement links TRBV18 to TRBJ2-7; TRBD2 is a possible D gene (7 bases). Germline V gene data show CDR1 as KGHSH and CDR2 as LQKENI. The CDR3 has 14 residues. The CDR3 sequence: CVSSPGRGAYEQYF. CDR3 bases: TGTGTCAGCTCACCGGGGAGGGGGGCCTACGAGCAGTACTTC.

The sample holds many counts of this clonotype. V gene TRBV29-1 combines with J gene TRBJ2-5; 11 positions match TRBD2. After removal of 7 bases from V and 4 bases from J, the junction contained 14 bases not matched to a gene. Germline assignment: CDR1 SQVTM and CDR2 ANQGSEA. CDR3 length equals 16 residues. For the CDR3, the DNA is TGCAGCGCCGCCGACCTTAGCGGGAGGGCTGGAGAGACCCAGTACTTC. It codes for CSAADLSGRAGETQYF.

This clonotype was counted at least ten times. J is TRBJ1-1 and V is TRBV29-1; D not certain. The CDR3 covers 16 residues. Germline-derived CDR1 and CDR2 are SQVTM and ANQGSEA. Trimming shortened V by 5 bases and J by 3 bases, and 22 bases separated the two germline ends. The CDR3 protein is CSVPTPTDYGDTEAFF. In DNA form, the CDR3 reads TGCAGCGTTCCAACCCCCACAGACTACGGGGACACTGAAGCTTTCTTT.

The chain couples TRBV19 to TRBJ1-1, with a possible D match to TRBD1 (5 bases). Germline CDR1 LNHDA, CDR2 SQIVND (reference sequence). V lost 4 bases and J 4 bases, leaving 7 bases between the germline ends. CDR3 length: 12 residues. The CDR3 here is CASSTRATEAFF. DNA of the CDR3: TGTGCCAGTAGTACCAGGGCCACTGAAGCTTTCTTT.

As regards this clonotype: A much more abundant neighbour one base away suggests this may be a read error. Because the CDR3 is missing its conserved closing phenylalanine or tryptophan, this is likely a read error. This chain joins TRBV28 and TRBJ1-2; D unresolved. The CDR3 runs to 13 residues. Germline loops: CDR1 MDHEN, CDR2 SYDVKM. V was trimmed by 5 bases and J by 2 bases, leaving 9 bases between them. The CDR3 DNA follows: TGTGCCAGCAGTCACACAAGGAACTATGGCTACACCGTC. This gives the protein CASSHTRNYGYTV.

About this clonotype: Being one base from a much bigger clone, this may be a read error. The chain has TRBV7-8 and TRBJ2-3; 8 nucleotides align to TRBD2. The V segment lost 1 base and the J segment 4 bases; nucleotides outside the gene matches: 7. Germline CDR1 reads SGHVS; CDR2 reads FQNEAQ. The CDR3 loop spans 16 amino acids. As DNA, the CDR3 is TGTGCCAGCAGCTTAGACAGCGGGGGAGGCGCAGATACGCAGTATTTT. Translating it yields CASSLDSGGGADTQYF.

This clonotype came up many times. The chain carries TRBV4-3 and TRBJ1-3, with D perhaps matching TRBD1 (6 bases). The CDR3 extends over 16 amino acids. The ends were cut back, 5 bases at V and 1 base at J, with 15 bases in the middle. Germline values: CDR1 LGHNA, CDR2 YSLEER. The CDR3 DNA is TGCGCCAGCAGCTCGTCGATAGGACAGTCTGGAAACACCATATATTTT. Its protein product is CASSSSIGQSGNTIYF.

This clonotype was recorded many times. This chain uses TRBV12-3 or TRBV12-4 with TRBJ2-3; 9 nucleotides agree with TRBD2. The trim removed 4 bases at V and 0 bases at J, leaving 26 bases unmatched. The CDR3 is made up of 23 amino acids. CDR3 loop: CASSSPGTLEGLAIVQSTDTQYF. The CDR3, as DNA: TGTGCCAGCAGTTCCCCCGGGACCCTCGAGGGACTAGCAATCGTCCAAAGCACAGATACGCAGTATTTT.

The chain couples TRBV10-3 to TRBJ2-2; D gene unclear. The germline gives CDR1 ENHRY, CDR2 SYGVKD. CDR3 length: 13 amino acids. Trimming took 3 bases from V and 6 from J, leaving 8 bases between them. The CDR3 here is CAISEGPAGELFF. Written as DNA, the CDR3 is TGTGCCATCAGTGAAGGGCCGGCCGGGGAGCTGTTTTTT.

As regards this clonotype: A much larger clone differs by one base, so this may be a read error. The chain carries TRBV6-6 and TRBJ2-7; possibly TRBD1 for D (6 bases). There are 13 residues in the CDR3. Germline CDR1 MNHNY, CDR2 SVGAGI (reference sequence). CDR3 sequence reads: CAGRPDRSYEQYF. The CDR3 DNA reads TGTGCCGGCAGACCGGACAGATCCTACGAGCAGTACTTC.

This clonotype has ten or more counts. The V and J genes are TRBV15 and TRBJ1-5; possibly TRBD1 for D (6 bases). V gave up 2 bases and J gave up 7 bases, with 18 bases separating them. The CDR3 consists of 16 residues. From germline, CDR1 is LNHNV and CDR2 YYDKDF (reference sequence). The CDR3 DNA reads TGTGCCACCAGCAGATCGGGGGAGGTCAGGGGACAGCCCCAGCATTTT. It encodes CATSRSGEVRGQPQHF.

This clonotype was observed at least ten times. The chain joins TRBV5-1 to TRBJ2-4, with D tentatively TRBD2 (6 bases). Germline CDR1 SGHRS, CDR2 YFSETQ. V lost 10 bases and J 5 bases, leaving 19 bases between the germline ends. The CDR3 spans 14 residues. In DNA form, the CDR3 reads TGCGCCTCGTGGATGGAGGGCGGGGAAAACATTCAGTACTTC. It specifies CASWMEGGENIQYF.

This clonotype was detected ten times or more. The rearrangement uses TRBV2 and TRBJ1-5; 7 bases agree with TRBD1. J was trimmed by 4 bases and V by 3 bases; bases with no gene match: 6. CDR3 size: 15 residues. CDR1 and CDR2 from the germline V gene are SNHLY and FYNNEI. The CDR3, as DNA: TGTGCCAGCAGTGACCCCAGGGGGAATAATCAGCCCCAGCATTTT. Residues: CASSDPRGNNQPQHF.